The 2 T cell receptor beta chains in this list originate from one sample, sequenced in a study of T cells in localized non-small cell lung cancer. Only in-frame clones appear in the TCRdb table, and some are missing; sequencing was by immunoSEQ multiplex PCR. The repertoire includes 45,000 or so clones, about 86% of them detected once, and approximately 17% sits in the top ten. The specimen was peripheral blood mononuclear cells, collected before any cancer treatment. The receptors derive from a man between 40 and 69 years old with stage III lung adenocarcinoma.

This CDR3 reads CASSPTGGNTEAFF. The CDR3 nucleotides are TGTGCCAGCAGTCCAACGGGGGGTAACACTGAAGCTTTCTTT. J is TRBJ1-1 and V is TRBV6-6; D may be TRBD1 (5 bases). CDR3 length equals 14 residues. V lost 5 bases and J lost 2, with 12 bases in between. The germline gives CDR1 MNHNY, CDR2 SVGAGI (reference sequence).

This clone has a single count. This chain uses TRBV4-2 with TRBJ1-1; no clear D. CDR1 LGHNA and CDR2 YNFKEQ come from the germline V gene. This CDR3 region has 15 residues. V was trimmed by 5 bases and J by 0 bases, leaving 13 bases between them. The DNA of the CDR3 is TGTGCCAGCAGCGATCTGGACGGAATGAACACTGAAGCTTTCTTT. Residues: CASSDLDGMNTEAFF.